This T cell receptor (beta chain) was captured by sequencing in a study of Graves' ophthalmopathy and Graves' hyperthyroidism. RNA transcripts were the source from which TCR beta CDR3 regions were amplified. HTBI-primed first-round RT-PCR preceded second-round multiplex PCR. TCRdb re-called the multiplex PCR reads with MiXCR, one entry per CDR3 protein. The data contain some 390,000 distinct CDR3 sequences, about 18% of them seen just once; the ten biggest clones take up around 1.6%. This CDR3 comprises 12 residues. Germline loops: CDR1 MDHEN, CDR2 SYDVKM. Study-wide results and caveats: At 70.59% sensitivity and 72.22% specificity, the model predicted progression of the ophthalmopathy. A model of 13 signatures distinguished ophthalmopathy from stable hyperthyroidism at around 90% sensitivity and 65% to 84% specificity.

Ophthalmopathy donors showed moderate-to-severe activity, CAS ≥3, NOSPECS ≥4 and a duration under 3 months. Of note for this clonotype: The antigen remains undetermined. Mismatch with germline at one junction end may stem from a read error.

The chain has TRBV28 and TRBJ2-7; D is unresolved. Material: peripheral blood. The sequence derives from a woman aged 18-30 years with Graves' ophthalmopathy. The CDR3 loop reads CVSSSQYYEQYF. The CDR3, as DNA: TGTGTCAGCAGTTCCCAGTACTACGAGCAGTACTTC.